This T cell receptor beta chain was captured in a study of identical twins (dated by TCRdb to the mid-2010s). Study-level background: TCR alpha and beta repertoires from monozygotic twins, unrelated adults of various ages and cord blood were deep-sequenced to test whether fetal clonotypes persist. Replicate twin experiments were performed at different times using different library preparation protocols to rule out contamination.

Receptors were amplified or captured by 5' RACE. The instrument was an Illumina HiSeq 2000. A universal primer binding site was added through template switching, and the final cDNA carried a unique molecular identifier so that TCR cDNA molecules could be counted accurately. Specific primers in the conserved constant-segment region were used to synthesize first-strand cDNA for TCR alpha and beta chains. Each cDNA library was double barcoded, with a SMART-Mk sample barcode plus Illumina barcodes, to control for contamination. TruSeq adapter sequences along with Illumina sample barcodes were introduced in two successive PCR steps. The TCR alpha and beta cDNA libraries were sequenced on the Illumina HiSeq platform using custom primers. The study's processing was this. MiGEC was used to process raw reads and extract unique molecular identifiers, and MiXCR was used to find CDR3 positions. For each individual, recombination models were inferred using an EM algorithm with the repgenHMM and IGoR tools. The analysis of shared clonotypes was done with the tcR package in R, with sharing normalized by the product of cloneset sizes. To study raw recombination without the effects of thymic and clonal selection, out-of-frame nonproductive sequences were analyzed. TCRdb redid the processing of the public reads, applying fastp at Q25 and MiXCR, and retained in-frame beta chains. Duplicate CDR3 protein sequences are folded into a single record with the most common DNA and genes. None of the V and J calls come from the authors' own analysis; TCRdb made them. The sample table records about 530,000 distinct CDR3 sequences; about 20% of these occur just once. The top ten clones comprise approximately 0.5% of the sample.

The paper as a whole reports these results and caveats: Zero-insertion analyses could be partly confounded by invariant T cells such as MAIT and iNKT, although diverse VJ usage argued against such confounding for most clonotypes. Compared with coincidental sharing between unrelated individuals, an excess of low generation-probability sequences was observed among out-of-frame TCR alpha sequences shared between twins. Abundant cord blood beta clonotypes carried fewer insertions; young adult naive repertoires showed a weaker similar trend, while memory repertoires showed none. Excess twin sharing in beta out-of-frame sequences was weaker because fewer shared sequences lowered the signal-to-noise ratio. Recombination models systematically underestimated out-of-frame TCR alpha sharing in monozygotic twins but agreed with sharing between unrelated individuals. Conclusions relied on cross-sectional statistical analysis, since the same donors could not be followed over many years.

This clonotype was seen a handful of times. This receptor's antigen is unknown. Base-call qualities are not available, and no considerably larger clone is one nucleotide away. Only healthy Caucasian donors were included. The twin cohort consisted of three pairs of female monozygotic twins, all aged about 18 to 30 years. Positive isolation kits from Invitrogen were used to isolate CD4+ and CD8+ T cell populations. Trimming takes 1 base off V and 7 bases off J; junction bases not matched to a gene: 5. CDR1 LGHDT and CDR2 YNNKEL are derived from the germline V gene (reference sequence). Including cysteine and phenylalanine, the CDR3 has 15 amino acids. The DNA shown is the 45-base CDR3, in frame from base 1. These data were likewise used in another study, on yellow fever vaccine responses in identical twins. As described in the second report: According to the authors, the vaccine-induced T cell response in identical twins seemed to be partly convergent and partly specific to each individual. Focusing on identical twins, the study followed the T cell clones that responded to the vaccine, and did so with precision.

The specimen sequenced was CD4+ T cells sorted from blood. The sequence derives from a young woman in good health. The sequence links TRBV3-1 to TRBJ2-7; 12 central bases correspond to TRBD2. The CDR3 loop reads CASSQGLAGAGEQYF. In nucleotides, the sequence is TGTGCCAGCAGCCAAGGACTAGCGGGAGCGGGGGAGCAGTACTTC.